This T cell receptor (beta chain) is drawn from a study of memory CD4+ T cells and cytomegalovirus serostatus. Overall study findings and caveats: Repertoires predicted CMV serostatus with median bootstrapped AUC of 0.95.

The sort gate was single viable CD3+CD4+CD8-CD45RO+ cells for memory CD4+ T cells. Donors' CMV status reflects serum IgG against pp150, pp28, p38, p52. On this clone: Antigen: not known.

The CDR3 spans 15 residues. V lost 0 bases and J 1 base, leaving 11 bases between the germline ends. From germline, CDR1 is SGHDT and CDR2 YYEEEE. Original data processing: After removing out-of-frame reads, around 2.2 million distinct TCRbeta sequences remained. Clones were sequenced by immunoSEQ multiplex PCR, and TCRdb holds only the in-frame ones, with some missing. V and J calls and clone size are as listed in that table; D and trimming were resolved from the DNA. The sample shows tens of thousands of clones, around 74% of them seen only once. This TCR was recovered from an adult in good health and CMV-seropositive. The rearrangement links TRBV5-6 to TRBJ2-7, with D tentatively TRBD1 (6 bases). The specimen was memory CD4+ T cells from blood. CDR3 in DNA: TGTGCCAGCAGCTTGGGACCCGGGACATCCTACGAGCAGTACTTC. Amino acids: CASSLGPGTSYEQYF. Variable domain in full (rest from reference TRBV5-6 and TRBJ2-7): DAGVTQSPTHLIKTRGQQVTLRCSPKSGHDTVSWYQQALGQGPQFIFQYYEEEERQRGNFPDRFSGHQFPNYSSELNVNALLLGDSALYLCASSLGPGTSYEQYFGPGTRLTVT.